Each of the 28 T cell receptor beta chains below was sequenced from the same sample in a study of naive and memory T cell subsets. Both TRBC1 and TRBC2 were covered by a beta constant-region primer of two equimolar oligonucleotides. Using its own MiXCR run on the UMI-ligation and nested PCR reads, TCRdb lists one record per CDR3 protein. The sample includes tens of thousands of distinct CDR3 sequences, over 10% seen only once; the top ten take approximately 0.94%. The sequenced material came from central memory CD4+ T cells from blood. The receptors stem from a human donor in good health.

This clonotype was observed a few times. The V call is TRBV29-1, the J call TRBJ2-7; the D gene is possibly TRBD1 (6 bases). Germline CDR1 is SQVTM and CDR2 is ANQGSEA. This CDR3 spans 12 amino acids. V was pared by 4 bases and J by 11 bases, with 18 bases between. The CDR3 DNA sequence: TGCAGCGTTGCCTATGAGGGGGTTTTTGAGTACTTC. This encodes CSVAYEGVFEYF.

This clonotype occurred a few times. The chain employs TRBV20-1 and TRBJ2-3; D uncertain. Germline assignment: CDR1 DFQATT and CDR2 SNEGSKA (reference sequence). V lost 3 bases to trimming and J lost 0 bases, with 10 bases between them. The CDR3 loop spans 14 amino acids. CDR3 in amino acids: CSASGTASTDTQYF. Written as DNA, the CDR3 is TGCAGTGCTAGCGGAACCGCAAGCACAGATACGCAGTATTTT.

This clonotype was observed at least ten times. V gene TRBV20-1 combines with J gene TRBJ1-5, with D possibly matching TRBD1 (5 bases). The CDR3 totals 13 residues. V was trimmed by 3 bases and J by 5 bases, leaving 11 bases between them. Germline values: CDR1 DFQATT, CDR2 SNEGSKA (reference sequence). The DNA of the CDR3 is TGCAGTGCTAGTTGGCAGGGTGATCAGCCCCAGCATTTT. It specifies CSASWQGDQPQHF.

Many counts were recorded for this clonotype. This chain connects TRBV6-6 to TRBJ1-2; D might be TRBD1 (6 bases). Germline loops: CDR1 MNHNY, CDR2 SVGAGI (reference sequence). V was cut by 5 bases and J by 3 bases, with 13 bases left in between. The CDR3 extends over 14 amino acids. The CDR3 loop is CASSKPSGDYGYTF. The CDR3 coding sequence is TGTGCCAGCAGTAAGCCTTCAGGGGACTATGGCTACACCTTC.

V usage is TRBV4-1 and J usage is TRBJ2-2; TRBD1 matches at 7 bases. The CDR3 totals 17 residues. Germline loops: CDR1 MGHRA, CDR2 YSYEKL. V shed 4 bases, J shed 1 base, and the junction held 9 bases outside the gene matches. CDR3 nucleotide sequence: TGCGCCAGCAGCCTCCGGGACAGCGTCGTGAACACCGGGGAGCTGTTTTTT. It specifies CASSLRDSVVNTGELFF.

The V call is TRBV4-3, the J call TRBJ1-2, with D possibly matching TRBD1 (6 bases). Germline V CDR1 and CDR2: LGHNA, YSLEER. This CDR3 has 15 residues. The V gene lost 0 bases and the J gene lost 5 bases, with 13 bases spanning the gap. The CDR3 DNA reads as TGCGCCAGCAGCCAAGATGGAGGGGGTTTATATGGCTACACCTTC. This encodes CASSQDGGGLYGYTF.

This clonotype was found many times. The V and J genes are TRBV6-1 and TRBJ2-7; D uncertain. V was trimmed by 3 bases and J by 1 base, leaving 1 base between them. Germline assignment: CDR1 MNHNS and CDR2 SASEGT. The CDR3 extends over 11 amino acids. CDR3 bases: TGTGCCAGCAGTGAGTCCTACGAGCAGTACTTC. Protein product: CASSESYEQYF.

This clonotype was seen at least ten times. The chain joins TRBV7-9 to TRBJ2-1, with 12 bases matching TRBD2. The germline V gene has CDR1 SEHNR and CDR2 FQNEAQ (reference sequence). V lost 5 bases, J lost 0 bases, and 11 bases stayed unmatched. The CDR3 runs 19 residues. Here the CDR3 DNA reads TGTGCCAGCAGCCGACGACTAGCGGGGGTAGAAAGCTCCTACAATGAGCAGTTCTTC. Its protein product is CASSRRLAGVESSYNEQFF.

The CDR3 is CASSQDIPRGIGVTQYF. The DNA of the CDR3 is TGCGCCAGCAGCCAAGATATACCCCGGGGGATTGGAGTGACCCAGTACTTC. This rearrangement joins TRBV4-3 to TRBJ2-5; a weak D match, TRBD2 (6 bases). With 0 bases removed from V and 7 bases from J, the gap between germline ends came to 21 bases. Germline V gene data show CDR1 as LGHNA and CDR2 as YSLEER. This CDR3 has 17 amino acids.

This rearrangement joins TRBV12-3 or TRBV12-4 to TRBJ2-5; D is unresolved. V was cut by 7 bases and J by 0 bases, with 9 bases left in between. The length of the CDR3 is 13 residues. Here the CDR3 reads CASTQQNQETQYF. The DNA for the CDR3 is TGTGCCAGCACCCAACAGAACCAAGAGACCCAGTACTTC.

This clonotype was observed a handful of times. CDR3 region: CASSLTAQETQYF. CDR3 in DNA: TGTGCCAGCAGCTTGACGGCACAAGAGACCCAGTACTTC. V is TRBV7-9 and J is TRBJ2-5; D is ambiguous. This CDR3 is built from 13 residues. V dropped 3 bases and J dropped 2 bases, with 7 bases sitting between them. Looked up from germline, CDR1 is SEHNR and CDR2 is FQNEAQ (reference sequence).

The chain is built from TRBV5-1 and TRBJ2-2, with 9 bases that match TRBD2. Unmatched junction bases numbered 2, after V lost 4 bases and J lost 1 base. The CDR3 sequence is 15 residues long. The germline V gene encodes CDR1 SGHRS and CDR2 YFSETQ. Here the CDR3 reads CASSMTSGNTGELFF. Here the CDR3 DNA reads TGCGCCAGCAGCATGACTAGCGGGAACACCGGGGAGCTGTTTTTT.

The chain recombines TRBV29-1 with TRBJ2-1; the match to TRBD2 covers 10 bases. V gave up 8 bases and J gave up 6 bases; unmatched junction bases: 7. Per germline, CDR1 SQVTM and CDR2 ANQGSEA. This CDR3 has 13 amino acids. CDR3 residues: CSSLGLASNEQFF. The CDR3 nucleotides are TGCAGCTCTTTGGGACTAGCGTCCAATGAGCAGTTCTTC.

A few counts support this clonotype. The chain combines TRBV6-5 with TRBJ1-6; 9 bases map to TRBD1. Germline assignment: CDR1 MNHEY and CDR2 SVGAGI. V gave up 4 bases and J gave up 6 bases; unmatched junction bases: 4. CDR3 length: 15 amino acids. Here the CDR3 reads CASSSPGQGNSPLHF. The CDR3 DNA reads TGTGCCAGCAGTTCACCGGGACAGGGTAATTCACCCCTCCACTTT.

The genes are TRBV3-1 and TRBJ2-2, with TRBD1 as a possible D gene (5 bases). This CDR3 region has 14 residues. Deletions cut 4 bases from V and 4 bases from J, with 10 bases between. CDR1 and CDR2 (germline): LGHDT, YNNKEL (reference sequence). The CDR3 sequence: CASSRNQGTGELFF. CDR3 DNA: TGTGCCAGCAGCCGAAATCAGGGCACCGGGGAGCTGTTTTTT.

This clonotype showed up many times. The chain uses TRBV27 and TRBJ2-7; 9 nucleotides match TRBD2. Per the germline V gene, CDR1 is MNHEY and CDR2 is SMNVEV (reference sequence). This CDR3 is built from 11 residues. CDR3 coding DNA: TGTGGGGGCCTAGCGGGGTACGAGCAGTACTTC. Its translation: CGGLAGYEQYF.

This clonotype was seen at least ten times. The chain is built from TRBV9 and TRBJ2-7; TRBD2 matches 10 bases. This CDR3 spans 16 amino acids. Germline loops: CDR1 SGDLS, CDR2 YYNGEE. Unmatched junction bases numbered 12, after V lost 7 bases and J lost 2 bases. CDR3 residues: CASSVNLLAGPYEQYF. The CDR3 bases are TGTGCCAGCTCCGTAAACCTACTAGCGGGACCCTACGAGCAGTACTTC.

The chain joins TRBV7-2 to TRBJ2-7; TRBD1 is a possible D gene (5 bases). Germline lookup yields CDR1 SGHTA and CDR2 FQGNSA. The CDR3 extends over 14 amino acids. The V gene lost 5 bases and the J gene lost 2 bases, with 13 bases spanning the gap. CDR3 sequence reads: CASSPARVTYEQYF. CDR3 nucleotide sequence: TGTGCCAGCAGCCCAGCCAGGGTAACCTACGAGCAGTACTTC. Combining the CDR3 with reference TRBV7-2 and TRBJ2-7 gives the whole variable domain GAGVSQSPSNKVTEKGKDVELRCDPISGHTALYWYRQSLGQGLEFLIYFQGNSAPDKSGLPSDRFSAERTGGSVSTLTIQRTQQEDSAVYLCASSPARVTYEQYFGPGTRLTVT.

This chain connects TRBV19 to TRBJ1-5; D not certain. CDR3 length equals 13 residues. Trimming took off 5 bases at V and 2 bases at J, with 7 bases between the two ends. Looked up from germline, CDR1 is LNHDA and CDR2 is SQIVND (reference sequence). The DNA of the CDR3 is TGTGCCAGTAGTGATCTGGGCAATCAGCCCCAGCATTTT. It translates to CASSDLGNQPQHF.

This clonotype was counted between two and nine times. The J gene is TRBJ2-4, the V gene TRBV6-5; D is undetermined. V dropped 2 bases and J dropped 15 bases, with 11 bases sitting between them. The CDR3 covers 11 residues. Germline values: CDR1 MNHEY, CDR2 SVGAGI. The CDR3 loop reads CASSYGPVSYF. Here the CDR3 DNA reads TGTGCCAGCAGTTACGGCCCCGTCTCGTACTTC.

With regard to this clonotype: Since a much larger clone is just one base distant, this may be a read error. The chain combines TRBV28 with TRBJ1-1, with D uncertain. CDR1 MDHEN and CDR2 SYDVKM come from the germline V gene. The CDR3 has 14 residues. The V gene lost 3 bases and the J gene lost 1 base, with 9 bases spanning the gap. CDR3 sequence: CASSFGLRNTEAFF. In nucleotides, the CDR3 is TGTGCCAGCAGTTTCGGGCTCCGGAACACTGAAGCTTTCTTT.

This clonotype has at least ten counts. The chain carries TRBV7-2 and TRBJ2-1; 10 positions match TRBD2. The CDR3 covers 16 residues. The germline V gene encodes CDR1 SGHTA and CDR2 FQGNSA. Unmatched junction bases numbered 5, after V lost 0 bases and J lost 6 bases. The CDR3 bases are TGTGCCAGCAGCTTAGCCCCGGGACTAGCGAGCAATGAGCAGTTCTTC. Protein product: CASSLAPGLASNEQFF.

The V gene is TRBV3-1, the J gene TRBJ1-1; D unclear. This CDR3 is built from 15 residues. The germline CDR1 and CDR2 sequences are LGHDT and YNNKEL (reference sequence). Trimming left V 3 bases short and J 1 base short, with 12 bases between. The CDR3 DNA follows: TGTGCCAGCAGCCATAGCAGATCCCAGAACACTGAAGCTTTCTTT. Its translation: CASSHSRSQNTEAFF. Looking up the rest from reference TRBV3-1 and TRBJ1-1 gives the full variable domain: DTAVSQTPKYLVTQMGNDKSIKCEQNLGHDTMYWYKQDSKKFLKIMFSYNNKELIINETVPNRFSPKSPDKAHLNLHINSLELGDSAVYFCASSHSRSQNTEAFFGQGTRLTVV.

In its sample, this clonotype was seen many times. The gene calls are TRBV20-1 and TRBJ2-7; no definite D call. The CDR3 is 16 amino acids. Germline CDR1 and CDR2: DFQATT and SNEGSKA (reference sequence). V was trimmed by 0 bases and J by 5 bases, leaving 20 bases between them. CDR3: CSARDLRGPTLDEQYF. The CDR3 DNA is TGCAGTGCTAGAGATCTAAGAGGCCCCACCCTGGACGAGCAGTACTTC.

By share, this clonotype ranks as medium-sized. CDR3 protein: CASSLVGLAGLNEQFF. CDR3 in DNA: TGTGCCAGCAGCTTAGTAGGACTAGCGGGATTAAATGAGCAGTTCTTC. The rearrangement uses TRBV11-2 and TRBJ2-1, with TRBD2 matching over 12 bases. Per the germline V gene, CDR1 is SGHAT and CDR2 is FQNNGV. CDR3 length equals 16 residues. The V gene end was trimmed by 1 base and the J gene end by 7 bases; junction bases not matched to a gene: 5.

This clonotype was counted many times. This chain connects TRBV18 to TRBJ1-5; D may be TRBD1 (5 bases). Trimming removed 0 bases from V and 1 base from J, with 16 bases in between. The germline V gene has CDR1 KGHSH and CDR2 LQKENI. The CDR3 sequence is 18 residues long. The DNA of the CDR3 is TGTGCCAGCTCACCACCTACGTGGACAAGTGGGAGCAATCAGCCCCAGCATTTT. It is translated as CASSPPTWTSGSNQPQHF.

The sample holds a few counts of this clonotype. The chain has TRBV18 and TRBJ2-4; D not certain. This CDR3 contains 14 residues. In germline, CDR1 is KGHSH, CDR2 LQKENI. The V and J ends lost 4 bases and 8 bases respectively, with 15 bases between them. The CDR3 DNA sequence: TGTGCCAGCTCACGAGACTCCGGCCTGGACATTCAGTACTTC. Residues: CASSRDSGLDIQYF.

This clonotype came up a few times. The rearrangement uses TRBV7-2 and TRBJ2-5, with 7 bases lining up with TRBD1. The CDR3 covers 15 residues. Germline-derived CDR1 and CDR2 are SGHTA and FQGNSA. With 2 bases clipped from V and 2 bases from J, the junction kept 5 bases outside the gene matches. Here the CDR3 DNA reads TGTGCCAGCAGCTTACCGGGACAGACTCAAGAGACCCAGTACTTC. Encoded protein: CASSLPGQTQETQYF.